The present entry profiles one TCR beta chain with its context. The length of the CDR3 is 13 residues. Trimming stripped 2 bases from V and 4 bases from J, with 8 bases between. CDR1 is DFQATT and CDR2 is SNEGSKA in the germline V gene (reference sequence). This sample stems from a study of T cells in Graves' hyperthyroidism and ophthalmopathy. There were TCR beta CDR3 regions amplified from RNA transcripts. First-round RT-PCR of the TCR CDR3 relied on the HTBI primer set. TCRdb reprocessed the multiplex PCR reads with MiXCR, giving one entry per CDR3 protein. Of around 540,000 distinct CDR3 sequences listed, around 42% are singletons. Diagnosing involved the use of clinical symptoms, serum thyroxine and TRAb, thyroid ultrasound and orbital computed tomography.

The chain uses TRBV20-1 and TRBJ2-2; no firm D call. Source material: peripheral blood or thyroid tissue (not recorded which). The sequence was collected from a woman aged 18-29 years with Graves' hyperthyroidism. The CDR3 reads CSARSGLTGELFF. For the CDR3, the DNA is TGCAGTGCTAGATCGGGCCTCACCGGGGAGCTGTTTTTT.